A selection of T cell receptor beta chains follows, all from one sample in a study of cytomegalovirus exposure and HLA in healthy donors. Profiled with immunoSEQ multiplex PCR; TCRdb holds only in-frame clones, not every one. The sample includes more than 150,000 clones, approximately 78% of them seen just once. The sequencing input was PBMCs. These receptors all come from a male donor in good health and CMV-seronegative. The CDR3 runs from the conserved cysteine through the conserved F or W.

CDR3 protein: CASSSWTGDATNEKLFF
V gene: TRBV28
J gene: TRBJ1-4

CDR3 protein: CASSPLTGELFF
V gene: TRBV6-5
J gene: TRBJ2-2

CDR3 protein: CVTHVGSGGPGETQYF
V gene: TRBV6-4
J gene: TRBJ2-5

CDR3 protein: CASSPAVSYEQYF
V gene: TRBV18
J gene: TRBJ2-7

CDR3 protein: CASSSEAASLHF
V gene: TRBV6-6
J gene: TRBJ1-6

CDR3 protein: CASSDSSGGVNEQFF
V gene: TRBV6-4
J gene: TRBJ2-1

CDR3 protein: CASSRRGLWEQFF
V gene: TRBV10-1
J gene: TRBJ2-1

CDR3 protein: CASSSPFSGEQYF
V gene: TRBV6-1
J gene: TRBJ2-7

CDR3 protein: CASSVGTGPYEQYF
V gene: TRBV25-1
J gene: TRBJ2-7

CDR3 protein: CASSARQTTNEKLFF
V gene: TRBV9
J gene: TRBJ1-4

CDR3 protein: CASSYSSGDTEAFF
V gene: TRBV6-5
J gene: TRBJ1-1

CDR3 protein: CASREQANTEAFF
V gene: TRBV5-1
J gene: TRBJ1-1

CDR3 protein: CASSPGTGGFEQYF
V gene: TRBV4-3
J gene: TRBJ2-7

CDR3 protein: CASSSYSGTVGEKLFF
V gene: TRBV13
J gene: TRBJ1-4

CDR3 protein: CASSQQINTEAFF
V gene: TRBV7-9
J gene: TRBJ1-1

CDR3 protein: CASSLEAGGRYNEQFF
V gene: TRBV5-5
J gene: TRBJ2-1

CDR3 protein: CASSLGGGTEAFF
V gene: TRBV5-1
J gene: TRBJ1-1

CDR3 protein: CASSELAGGQETQYF
V gene: TRBV6-1
J gene: TRBJ2-5

CDR3 protein: CASSLSTSNTEAFF
V gene: TRBV7-9
J gene: TRBJ1-1

CDR3 protein: CASSQAALAGGYYEQYF
V gene: TRBV4-2
J gene: TRBJ2-7

CDR3 protein: CASRYAALCAFF
V gene: TRBV12-2
J gene: TRBJ1-1

CDR3 protein: CASSPNLDRGGGYTF
V gene: TRBV5-4
J gene: TRBJ1-2

CDR3 protein: CASSLILAGGRNEQFF
V gene: TRBV28
J gene: TRBJ2-1

CDR3 protein: CACTYPGTRRETQYF
V gene: TRBV30
J gene: TRBJ2-5

CDR3 protein: CASSLRGVERDTQYF
V gene: TRBV5-1
J gene: TRBJ2-3

CDR3 protein: CASSLGLYEQYF
V gene: TRBV11-2
J gene: TRBJ2-7

CDR3 protein: CAWSAYRGTGAPGELFF
V gene: TRBV30
J gene: TRBJ2-2

CDR3 protein: CASSYPTKRAYEQYF
V gene: TRBV6-6
J gene: TRBJ2-7

CDR3 protein: CASSQEAGSNQPQHF
V gene: TRBV4-1
J gene: TRBJ1-5

CDR3 protein: CSAILAGGINEQFF
V gene: TRBV29-1
J gene: TRBJ2-1

CDR3 protein: CASSLHWGEGGYTF
V gene: TRBV27
J gene: TRBJ1-2

CDR3 protein: CASKSTGGNEQFF
V gene: TRBV25-1
J gene: TRBJ2-1

CDR3 protein: CASSNPSGGGTDTQYF
V gene: TRBV11-3
J gene: TRBJ2-3

CDR3 protein: CASSLGISGYEQYF
V gene: TRBV7-9
J gene: TRBJ2-7

CDR3 protein: CASSIGWTGKGTEAFF
V gene: TRBV19
J gene: TRBJ1-1

CDR3 protein: CASSQDYREPGYEQYF
V gene: TRBV4-1
J gene: TRBJ2-7

CDR3 protein: CASSLAGTEETQYF
V gene: TRBV7-9
J gene: TRBJ2-5

CDR3 protein: CASSLDRASEKLFF
V gene: TRBV28
J gene: TRBJ1-4

CDR3 protein: CASSPGLANNEQFF
V gene: TRBV7-7
J gene: TRBJ2-1

CDR3 protein: CASSLGKRSYEQYF
V gene: TRBV13
J gene: TRBJ2-7

CDR3 protein: CATCQMTGGSSPLHF
V gene: TRBV6-5
J gene: TRBJ1-6